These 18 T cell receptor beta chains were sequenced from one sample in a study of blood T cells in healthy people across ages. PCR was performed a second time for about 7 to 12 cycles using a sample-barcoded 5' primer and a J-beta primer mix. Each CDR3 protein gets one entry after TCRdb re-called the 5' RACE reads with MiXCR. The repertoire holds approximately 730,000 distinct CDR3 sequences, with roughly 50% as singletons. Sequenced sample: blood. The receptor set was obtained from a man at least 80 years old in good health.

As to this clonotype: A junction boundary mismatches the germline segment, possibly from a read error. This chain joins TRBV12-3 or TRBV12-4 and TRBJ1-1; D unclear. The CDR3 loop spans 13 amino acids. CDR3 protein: CAGRYDGYTEAFF. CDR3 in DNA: TGTGCCGGCAGATACGACGGTTACACTGAAGCTTTCTTT.

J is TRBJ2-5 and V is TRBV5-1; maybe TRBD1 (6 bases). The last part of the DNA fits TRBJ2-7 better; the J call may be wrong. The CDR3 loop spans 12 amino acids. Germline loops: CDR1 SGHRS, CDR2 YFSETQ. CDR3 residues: CASSGTRYEQYF. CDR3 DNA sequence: TGCGCCAGCAGCGGGACACGCTACGAGCAGTACTTC.

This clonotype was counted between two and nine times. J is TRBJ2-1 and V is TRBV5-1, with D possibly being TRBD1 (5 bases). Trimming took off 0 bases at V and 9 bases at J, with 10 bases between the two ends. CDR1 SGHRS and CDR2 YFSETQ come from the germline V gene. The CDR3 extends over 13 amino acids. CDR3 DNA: TGCGCCAGCAGCTTGGTGGCGCAGGGTGAGCAGTTCTTC. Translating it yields CASSLVAQGEQFF.

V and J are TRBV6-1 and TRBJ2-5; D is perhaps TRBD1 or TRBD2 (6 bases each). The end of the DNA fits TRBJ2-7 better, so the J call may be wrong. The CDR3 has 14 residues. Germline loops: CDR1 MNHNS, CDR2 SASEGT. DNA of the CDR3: TGTGCCAGCAGTCGAAGAGGGGGGACCGCCGAGCAGTACTTC. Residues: CASSRRGGTAEQYF.

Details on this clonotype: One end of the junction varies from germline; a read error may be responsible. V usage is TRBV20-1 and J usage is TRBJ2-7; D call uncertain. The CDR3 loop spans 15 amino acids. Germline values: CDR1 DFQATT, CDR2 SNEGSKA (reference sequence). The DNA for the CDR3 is TGCAGTGCTAGAGCCGGCTCGATAAGGGTTTACGAGCAATACTTC. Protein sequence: CSARAGSIRVYEQYF.

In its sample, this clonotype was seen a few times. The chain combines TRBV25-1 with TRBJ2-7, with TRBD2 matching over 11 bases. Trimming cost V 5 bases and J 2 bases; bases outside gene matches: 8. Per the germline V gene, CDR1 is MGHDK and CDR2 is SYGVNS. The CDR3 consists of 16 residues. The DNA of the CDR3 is TGTGCCAGCAGTCCATTAGGGACTAGCGGAACCTACGAGCAGTACTTC. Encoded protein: CASSPLGTSGTYEQYF.

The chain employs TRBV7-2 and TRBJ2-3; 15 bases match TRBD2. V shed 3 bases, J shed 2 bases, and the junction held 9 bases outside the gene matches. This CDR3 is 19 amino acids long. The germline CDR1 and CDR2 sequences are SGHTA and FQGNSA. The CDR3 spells CASSLGGGLAGGYTDTQYF. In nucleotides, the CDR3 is TGTGCCAGCAGCTTGGGTGGTGGACTAGCGGGAGGGTACACAGATACGCAGTATTTT.

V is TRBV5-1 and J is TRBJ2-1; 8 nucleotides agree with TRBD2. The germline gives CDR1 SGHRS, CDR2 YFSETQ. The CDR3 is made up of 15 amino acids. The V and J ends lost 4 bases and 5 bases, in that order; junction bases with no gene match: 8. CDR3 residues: CASSPGLLADNEQFF. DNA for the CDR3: TGCGCCAGCAGCCCCGGGCTACTAGCGGACAATGAGCAGTTCTTC.

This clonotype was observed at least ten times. The CDR3 DNA follows: TGTGCCAGCAGCTCACCGGGCCGCGGAGACATTCAGTACTTC. Encoded protein: CASSSPGRGDIQYF. J is TRBJ2-4 and V is TRBV7-2, with D unresolved. CDR1 is SGHTA, CDR2 FQGNSA, per germline. V was clipped by 4 bases and J by 8 bases, with 15 bases between them. This CDR3 has 14 residues.

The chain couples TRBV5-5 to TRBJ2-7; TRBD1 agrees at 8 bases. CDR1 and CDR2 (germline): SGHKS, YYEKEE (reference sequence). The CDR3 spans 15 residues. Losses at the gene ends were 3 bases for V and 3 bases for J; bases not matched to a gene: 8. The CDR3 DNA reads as TGTGCCAGCAGCTACGGACAGGGAGGTCGCTACGAGCAGTACTTC. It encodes CASSYGQGGRYEQYF.

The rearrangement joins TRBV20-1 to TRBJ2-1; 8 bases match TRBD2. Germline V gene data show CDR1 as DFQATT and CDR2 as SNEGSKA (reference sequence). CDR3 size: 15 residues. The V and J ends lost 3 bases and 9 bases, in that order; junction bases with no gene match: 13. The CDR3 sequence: CSASSGSGRGTEQFF. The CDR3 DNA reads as TGCAGTGCTAGTAGTGGAAGCGGGAGAGGGACTGAGCAGTTCTTC.

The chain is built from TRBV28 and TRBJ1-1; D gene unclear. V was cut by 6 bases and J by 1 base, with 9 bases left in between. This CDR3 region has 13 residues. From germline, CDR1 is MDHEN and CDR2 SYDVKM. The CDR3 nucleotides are TGTGCCAGCAGGGTAAGTGGGAACACTGAAGCTTTCTTT. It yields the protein CASRVSGNTEAFF.

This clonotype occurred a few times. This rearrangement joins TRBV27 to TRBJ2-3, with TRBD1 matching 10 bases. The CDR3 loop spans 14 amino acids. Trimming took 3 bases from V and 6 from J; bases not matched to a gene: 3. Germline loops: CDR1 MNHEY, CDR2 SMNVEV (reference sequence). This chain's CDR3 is CASSLGTGADTQYF. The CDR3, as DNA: TGTGCCAGCAGTTTGGGGACAGGGGCTGATACGCAGTATTTT.

The DNA of the CDR3 is TGTGCCAGCAGTGACGAAGACCTGACTCTCAATGAGCAGTTCTTC. Translation gives CASSDEDLTLNEQFF. The chain combines TRBV6-4 with TRBJ2-1; D gene ambiguous. The germline gives CDR1 MRHNA, CDR2 SNTAGT. V gave up 2 bases and J gave up 6 bases, with 14 bases separating them. CDR3 size: 15 residues.

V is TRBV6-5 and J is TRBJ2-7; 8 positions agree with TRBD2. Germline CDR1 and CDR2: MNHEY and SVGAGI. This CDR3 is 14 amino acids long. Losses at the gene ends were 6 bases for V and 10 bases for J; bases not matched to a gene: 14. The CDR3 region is CASSLDRGGEIQYF. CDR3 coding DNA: TGTGCCAGCAGCCTCGACCGGGGGGGAGAGATCCAGTACTTC.

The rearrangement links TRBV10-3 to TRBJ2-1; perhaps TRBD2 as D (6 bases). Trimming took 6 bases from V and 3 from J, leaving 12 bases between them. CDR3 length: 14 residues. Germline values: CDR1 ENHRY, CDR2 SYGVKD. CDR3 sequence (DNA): TGTGCCATCAGCCTAGATAGCGGCTACAATGAGCAGTTCTTC. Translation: CAISLDSGYNEQFF.

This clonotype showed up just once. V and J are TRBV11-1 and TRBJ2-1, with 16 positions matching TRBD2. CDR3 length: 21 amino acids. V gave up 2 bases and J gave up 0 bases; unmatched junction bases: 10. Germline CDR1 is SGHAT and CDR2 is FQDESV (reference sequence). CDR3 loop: CASSLLIGTSGRANSYNEQFF. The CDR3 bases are TGTGCCAGCAGCTTACTAATAGGGACTAGCGGGAGGGCCAACTCCTACAATGAGCAGTTCTTC.

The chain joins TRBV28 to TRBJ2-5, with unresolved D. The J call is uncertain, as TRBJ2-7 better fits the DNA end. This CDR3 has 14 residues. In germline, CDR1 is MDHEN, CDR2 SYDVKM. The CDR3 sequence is CASSLPSRLYEQYF. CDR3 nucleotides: TGTGCCAGCAGTTTGCCATCGCGTCTCTACGAGCAGTACTTC.